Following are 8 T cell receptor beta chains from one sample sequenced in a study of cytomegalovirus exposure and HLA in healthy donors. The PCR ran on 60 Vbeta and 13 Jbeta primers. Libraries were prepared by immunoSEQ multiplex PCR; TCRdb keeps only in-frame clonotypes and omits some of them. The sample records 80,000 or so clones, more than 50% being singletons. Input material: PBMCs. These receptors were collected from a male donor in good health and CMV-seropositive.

The DNA of the CDR3 is TGTGCCAGCAGTTACTCGACAGCGAGAAATTCACCCCTCCACTTT. Its translation: CASSYSTARNSPLHF. The chain has TRBV6-6 and TRBJ1-6, with D possibly TRBD1 on 5 matching bases. The germline V gene has CDR1 MNHNY and CDR2 SVGAGI (reference sequence). The CDR3 runs to 15 residues. V lost 0 bases, J lost 7 bases, and 10 bases lay in between.

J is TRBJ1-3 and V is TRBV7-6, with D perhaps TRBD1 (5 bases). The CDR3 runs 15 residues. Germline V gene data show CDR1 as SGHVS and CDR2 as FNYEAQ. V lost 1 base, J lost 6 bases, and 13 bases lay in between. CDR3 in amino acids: CASSLVGGRENTIYF. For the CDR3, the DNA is TGTGCCAGCAGCTTAGTGGGGGGACGGGAAAACACCATATATTTT.

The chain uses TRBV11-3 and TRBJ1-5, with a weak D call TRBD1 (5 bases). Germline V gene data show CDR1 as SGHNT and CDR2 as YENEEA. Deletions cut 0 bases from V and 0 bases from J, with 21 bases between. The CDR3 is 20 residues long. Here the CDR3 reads CASSLEANPGLPHSNQPQHF. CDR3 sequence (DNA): TGTGCCAGCAGCTTAGAAGCCAATCCGGGACTCCCTCATAGCAATCAGCCCCAGCATTTT.

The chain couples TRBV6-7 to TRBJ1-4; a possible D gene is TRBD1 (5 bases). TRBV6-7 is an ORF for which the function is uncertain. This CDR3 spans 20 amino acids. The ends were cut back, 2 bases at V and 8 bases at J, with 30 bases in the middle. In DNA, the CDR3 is TGTGCCAGCAGTTACCCTTATAGGACAAGGGATCCCCACCCCGTAGAAAAACTGTTTTTT. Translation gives CASSYPYRTRDPHPVEKLFF.

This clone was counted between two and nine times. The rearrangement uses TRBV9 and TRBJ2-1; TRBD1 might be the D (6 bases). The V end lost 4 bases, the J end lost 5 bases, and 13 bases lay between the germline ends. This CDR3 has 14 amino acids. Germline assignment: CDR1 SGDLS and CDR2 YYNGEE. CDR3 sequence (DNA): TGTGCCAGCAGCCCCGAAGGACAGAACAATGAGCAGTTCTTC. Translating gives CASSPEGQNNEQFF. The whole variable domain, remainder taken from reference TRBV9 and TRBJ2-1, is DSGVTQTPKHLITATGQRVTLRCSPRSGDLSVYWYQQSLDQGLQFLIQYYNGEERAKGNILERFSAQQFPDLHSELNLSSLELGDSALYFCASSPEGQNNEQFFGPGTRLTVL.

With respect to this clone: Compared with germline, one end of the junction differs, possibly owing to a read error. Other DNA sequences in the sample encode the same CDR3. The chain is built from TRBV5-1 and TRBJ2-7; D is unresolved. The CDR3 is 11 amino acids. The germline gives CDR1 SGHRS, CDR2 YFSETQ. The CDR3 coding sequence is TGCGCCAGCAGTTTGGTTAGCGAGCAGTACTTC. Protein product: CASSLVSEQYF.

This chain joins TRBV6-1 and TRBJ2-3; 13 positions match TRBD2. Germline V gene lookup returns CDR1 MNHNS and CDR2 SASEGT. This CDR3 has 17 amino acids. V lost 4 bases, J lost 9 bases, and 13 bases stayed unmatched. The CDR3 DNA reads TGTGCCAGCAGTGGGGGACCCGGGACTAGCGGGACGGGGACGCAGTATTTT. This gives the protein CASSGGPGTSGTGTQYF.

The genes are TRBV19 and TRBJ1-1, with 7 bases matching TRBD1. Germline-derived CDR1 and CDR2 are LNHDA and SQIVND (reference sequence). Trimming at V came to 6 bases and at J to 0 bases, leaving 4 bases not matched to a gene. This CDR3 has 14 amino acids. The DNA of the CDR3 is TGTGCCAGTAGCTCGGGACAGCTGAACACTGAAGCTTTCTTT. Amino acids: CASSSGQLNTEAFF.